Listed here are 10 T cell receptor beta chains from one sample, sequenced in a study of identical twins. TCRdb called the 5' RACE reads again in MiXCR, with one record for every CDR3 protein. Among hundreds of thousands of distinct CDR3 sequences listed, roughly a quarter were seen once. Separately, the same data were catalogued under a study of T cells expressing NK-cell markers.

Sequencing was done on a sample of CD4+ T cells sorted from blood. These receptors all stem from a woman under 30 in good health.

The chain couples TRBV5-1 to TRBJ2-3; D is possibly TRBD1 or TRBD2 (6 bases each). The CDR3 loop spans 16 amino acids. Germline V gene sequence: CDR1 SGHRS, CDR2 YFSETQ. The germline V and J ends were trimmed by 2 bases and 4 bases, with 17 bases remaining between them. CDR3 amino acids: CASSLPGLGGPDTQYF. DNA of the CDR3: TGCGCCAGCAGCTTACCGGGACTTGGGGGCCCAGATACGCAGTATTTT.

The chain is built from TRBV2 and TRBJ1-2; D is uncertain. The CDR3 has 12 amino acids. Per germline, CDR1 SNHLY and CDR2 FYNNEI. The V end lost 5 bases, the J end lost 4 bases, and 8 bases lay between the germline ends. DNA for the CDR3: TGTGCCAGCAGTCGGGTAGGCTATGGCTACACCTTC. Residues: CASSRVGYGYTF.

This chain links TRBV11-2 with TRBJ2-6; TRBD2 might be the D (5 bases). Germline V lookup: CDR1 SGHAT, CDR2 FQNNGV. V lost 4 bases and J lost 0, with 22 bases in between. The CDR3 loop spans 20 amino acids. As DNA, the CDR3 is TGTGCCAGCAGCTGGCTGTCGGAGCCTAGCACCCTCTCTGGGGCCAACGTCCTGACTTTC. This sequence encodes CASSWLSEPSTLSGANVLTF. Full variable domain (rest looked up from reference TRBV11-2 and TRBJ2-6): EAGVAQSPRYKIIEKRQSVAFWCNPISGHATLYWYQQILGQGPKLLIQFQNNGVVDDSQLPKDRFSAERLKGVDSTLKIQPAKLEDSAVYLCASSWLSEPSTLSGANVLTFGAGSRLTVL.

This clonotype has a handful of counts. The chain couples TRBV7-9 to TRBJ1-1; D is unclear. With 2 bases removed from V and 0 bases from J, the gap between germline ends came to 10 bases. In germline, CDR1 is SEHNR, CDR2 FQNEAQ (reference sequence). The CDR3 loop spans 15 amino acids. CDR3 region: CASSLLRQMNTEAFF. CDR3 in DNA: TGTGCCAGCAGCTTATTAAGGCAGATGAACACTGAAGCTTTCTTT. Full variable domain (remainder filled in from reference TRBV7-9 and TRBJ1-1): DTGVSQNPRHKITKRGQNVTFRCDPISEHNRLYWYRQTLGQGPEFLTYFQNEAQLEKSRLLSDRFSAERPKGSFSTLEIQRTEQGDSAMYLCASSLLRQMNTEAFFGQGTRLTVV.

This clonotype was recorded many times. This rearrangement joins TRBV5-1 to TRBJ1-2; D unresolved. This CDR3 comprises 11 residues. Germline assignment: CDR1 SGHRS and CDR2 YFSETQ. The germline V and J ends were trimmed by 4 bases and 5 bases, with 6 bases remaining between them. This CDR3 is CASSPDYGYTF. The CDR3, as DNA: TGCGCCAGCAGCCCAGATTATGGCTACACCTTC.

This clonotype was recorded a few times. The V and J genes are TRBV5-1 and TRBJ1-2; 7 positions agree with TRBD1. V lost 5 bases and J lost 0; bases outside the gene matches: 7. The CDR3 contains 15 residues. Germline V lookup: CDR1 SGHRS, CDR2 YFSETQ. This CDR3 is CASRLGTASNYGYTF. The CDR3 DNA follows: TGCGCCAGCAGGCTAGGGACAGCCTCTAACTATGGCTACACCTTC.

The V gene is TRBV29-1, the J gene TRBJ2-1; TRBD1 matches 9 bases. Per germline, CDR1 SQVTM and CDR2 ANQGSEA. CDR3 length: 12 residues. Germline trimming cut 7 bases from V and 13 bases from J; bases unmatched to any gene: 11. CDR3 nucleotide sequence: TGCAGCGCTCGGGACAGGGTAAAGATACAGTTCTTC. Translating gives CSARDRVKIQFF.

This clonotype was found a few times. The V gene is TRBV12-3 or TRBV12-4, the J gene TRBJ2-7; D might be TRBD2 (9 bases). The CDR3 loop spans 22 amino acids. Trimming pared 3 bases from V and 0 bases from J, leaving 33 bases between. CDR3 nucleotides: TGTGCCAGCAGTTTTCCACGACAGGGGTCTTTGCGGGAGGGTAGAACCTCCTACGAGCAGTACTTC. Translated, it gives CASSFPRQGSLREGRTSYEQYF.

The chain joins TRBV10-2 to TRBJ2-7, with TRBD2 identical over 12 bases. The V gene end was trimmed by 7 bases and the J gene end by 2 bases; junction bases not matched to a gene: 6. The CDR3 has 15 residues. Germline-derived CDR1 and CDR2 are WSHSY and SAAADI. The CDR3 spells CASISTSGGPYEQYF. CDR3 DNA sequence: TGCGCCAGCATTTCGACTAGCGGGGGTCCCTACGAGCAGTACTTC.

This clonotype appeared a few times. This chain uses TRBV9 with TRBJ2-7; weak D call: TRBD1 (5 bases). V shed 4 bases and J shed 0 bases, with 17 bases lying between them. This CDR3 comprises 16 residues. CDR1 is SGDLS, CDR2 YYNGEE, per germline. CDR3: CASSPLDIPLSYEQYF. Written as DNA, the CDR3 is TGTGCCAGCAGCCCATTGGACATCCCCCTCTCCTACGAGCAGTACTTC.